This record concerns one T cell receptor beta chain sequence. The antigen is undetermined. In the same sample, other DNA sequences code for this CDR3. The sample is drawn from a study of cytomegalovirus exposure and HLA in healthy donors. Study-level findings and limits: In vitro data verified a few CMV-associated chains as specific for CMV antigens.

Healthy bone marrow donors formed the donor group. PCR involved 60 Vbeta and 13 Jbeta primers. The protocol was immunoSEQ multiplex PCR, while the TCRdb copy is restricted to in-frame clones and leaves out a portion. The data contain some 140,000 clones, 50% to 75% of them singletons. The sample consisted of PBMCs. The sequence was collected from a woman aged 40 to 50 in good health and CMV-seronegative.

In DNA, the CDR3 is TGTGCCAGCAGCGTAGCTGGTGGCGAGACCCAGTACTTC. It yields the protein CASSVAGGETQYF. The chain is built from TRBV9 and TRBJ2-5; D gene unclear. The CDR3 covers 13 residues. V was shortened by 0 bases and J by 5 bases, with 8 bases between the two germline ends. The germline gives CDR1 SGDLS, CDR2 YYNGEE.